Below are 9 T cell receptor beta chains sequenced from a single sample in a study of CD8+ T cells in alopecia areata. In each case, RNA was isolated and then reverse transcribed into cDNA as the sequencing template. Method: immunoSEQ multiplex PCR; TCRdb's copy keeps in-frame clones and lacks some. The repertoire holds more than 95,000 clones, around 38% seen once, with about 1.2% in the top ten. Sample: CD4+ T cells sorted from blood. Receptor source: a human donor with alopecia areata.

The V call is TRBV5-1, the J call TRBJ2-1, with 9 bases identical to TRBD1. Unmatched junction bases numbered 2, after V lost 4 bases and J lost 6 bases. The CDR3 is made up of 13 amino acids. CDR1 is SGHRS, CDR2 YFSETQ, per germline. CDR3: CASSQGQGNEQFF. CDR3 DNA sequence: TGCGCCAGCAGCCAGGGACAGGGCAATGAGCAGTTCTTC.

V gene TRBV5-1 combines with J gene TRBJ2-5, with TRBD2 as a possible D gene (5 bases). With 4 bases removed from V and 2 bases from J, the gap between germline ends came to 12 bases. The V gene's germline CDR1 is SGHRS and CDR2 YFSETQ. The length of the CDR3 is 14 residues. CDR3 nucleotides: TGCGCCAGCAGCACTAGTCCGGGGCAAGAGACCCAGTACTTC. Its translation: CASSTSPGQETQYF. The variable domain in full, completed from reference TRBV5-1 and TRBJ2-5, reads KAGVTQTPRYLIKTRGQQVTLSCSPISGHRSVSWYQQTPGQGLQFLFEYFSETQRNKGNFPGRFSGRQFSNSRSEMNVSTLELGDSALYLCASSTSPGQETQYFGPGTRLLVL.

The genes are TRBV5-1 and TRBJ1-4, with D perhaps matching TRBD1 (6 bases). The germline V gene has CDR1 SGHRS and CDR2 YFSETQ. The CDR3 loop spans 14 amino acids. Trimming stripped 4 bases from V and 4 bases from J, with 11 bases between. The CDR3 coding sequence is TGCGCCAGCAGCCGACAGGAGAATAATGAAAAACTGTTTTTT. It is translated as CASSRQENNEKLFF. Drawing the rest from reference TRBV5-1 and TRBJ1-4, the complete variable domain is KAGVTQTPRYLIKTRGQQVTLSCSPISGHRSVSWYQQTPGQGLQFLFEYFSETQRNKGNFPGRFSGRQFSNSRSEMNVSTLELGDSALYLCASSRQENNEKLFFGSGTQLSVL.

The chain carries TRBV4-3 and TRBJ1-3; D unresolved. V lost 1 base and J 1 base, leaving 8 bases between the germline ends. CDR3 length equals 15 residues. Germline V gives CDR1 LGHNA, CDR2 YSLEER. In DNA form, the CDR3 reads TGCGCCAGCAGCCAAGGCGGACGTTCTGGAAACACCATATATTTT. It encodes CASSQGGRSGNTIYF.

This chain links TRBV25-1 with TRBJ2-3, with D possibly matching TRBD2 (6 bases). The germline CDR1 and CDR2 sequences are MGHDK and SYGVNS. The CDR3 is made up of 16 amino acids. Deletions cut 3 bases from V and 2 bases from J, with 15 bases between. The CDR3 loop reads CASSDHSGTYTDTQYF. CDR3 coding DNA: TGTGCCAGCAGTGACCATAGCGGAACTTACACAGATACGCAGTATTTT.

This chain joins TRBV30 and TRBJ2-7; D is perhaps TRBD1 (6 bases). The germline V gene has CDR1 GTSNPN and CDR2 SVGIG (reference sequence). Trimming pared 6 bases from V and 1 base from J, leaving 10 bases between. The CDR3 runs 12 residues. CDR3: CACYRESYEQYF. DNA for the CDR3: TGTGCCTGCTACAGGGAATCCTACGAGCAGTACTTC.

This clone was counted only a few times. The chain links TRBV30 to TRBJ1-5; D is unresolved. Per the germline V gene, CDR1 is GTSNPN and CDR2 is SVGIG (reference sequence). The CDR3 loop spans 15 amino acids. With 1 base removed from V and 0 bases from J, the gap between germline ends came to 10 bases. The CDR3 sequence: CAWSARRVSNQPQHF. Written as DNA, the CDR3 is TGTGCCTGGAGTGCTAGGAGGGTTAGCAATCAGCCCCAGCATTTT.

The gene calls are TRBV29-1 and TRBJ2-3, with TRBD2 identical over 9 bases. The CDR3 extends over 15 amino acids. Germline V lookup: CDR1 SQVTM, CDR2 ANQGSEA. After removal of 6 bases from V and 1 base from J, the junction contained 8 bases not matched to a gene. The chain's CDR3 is CSVRLIAGGTDTQYF. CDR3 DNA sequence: TGCAGCGTCCGCTTAATAGCGGGGGGCACAGATACGCAGTATTTT.

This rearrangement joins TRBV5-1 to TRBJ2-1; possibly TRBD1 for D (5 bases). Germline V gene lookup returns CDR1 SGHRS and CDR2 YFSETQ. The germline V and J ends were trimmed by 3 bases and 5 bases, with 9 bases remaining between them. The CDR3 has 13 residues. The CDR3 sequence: CASSWGRDNEQFF. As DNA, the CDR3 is TGCGCCAGCAGCTGGGGCCGCGACAATGAGCAGTTCTTC. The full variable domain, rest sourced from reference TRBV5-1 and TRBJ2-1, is KAGVTQTPRYLIKTRGQQVTLSCSPISGHRSVSWYQQTPGQGLQFLFEYFSETQRNKGNFPGRFSGRQFSNSRSEMNVSTLELGDSALYLCASSWGRDNEQFFGPGTRLTVL.